The entry below describes one T cell receptor (beta chain). Deletions cut 1 base from V and 6 bases from J, with 15 bases between. Germline values: CDR1 SGHRS, CDR2 YFSETQ. CDR3 length equals 15 residues. The data stem from a study of control samples from healthy donors and cancer patients. Only in-frame clones appear in the TCRdb table, and some are missing; sequencing was by immunoSEQ multiplex PCR. The repertoire includes 90,000 or so clones, about 88% of them detected once, and 7.5% to 9% sits in the top ten. Sample: blood. V is TRBV5-1 and J is TRBJ2-3, with D possibly called TRBD1 or TRBD2 (5 bases each). This TCR derives from a woman in her sixties or seventies in good health. CDR3 in amino acids: CASSLPTGTGDTQYF. CDR3 in DNA: TGCGCCAGCAGCTTGCCGACTGGGACGGGGGATACGCAGTATTTT. The whole variable domain, remainder taken from reference TRBV5-1 and TRBJ2-3, is KAGVTQTPRYLIKTRGQQVTLSCSPISGHRSVSWYQQTPGQGLQFLFEYFSETQRNKGNFPGRFSGRQFSNSRSEMNVSTLELGDSALYLCASSLPTGTGDTQYFGPGTRLTVL.